This TCR beta chain comes out of a study of blood T cell repertoires in COVID-19. Looking at the study overall: PBMCs, B-cell-depleted T cells, or T cells provided the cDNA or gDNA that made up the material.

The CDR3 has 15 amino acids. J gave up 2 bases and V 4 bases, and 6 bases lay outside the gene matches. In germline, CDR1 is SGHTA, CDR2 FQGNSA. Here immunoSEQ multiplex PCR was the method, and the copy in TCRdb shows in-frame clones only, minus some. The repertoire holds about 270,000 clones, with 86% as singletons. The rearrangement links TRBV7-2 to TRBJ2-3, with 7 nucleotides matching TRBD1. Sequenced input: peripheral blood. This TCR came from a man aged 40-49 years who had recovered from COVID-19. CDR3 region: CASSYRDRVTDTQYF. Here the CDR3 DNA reads TGTGCCAGCAGCTATCGGGACAGAGTCACAGATACGCAGTATTTT.